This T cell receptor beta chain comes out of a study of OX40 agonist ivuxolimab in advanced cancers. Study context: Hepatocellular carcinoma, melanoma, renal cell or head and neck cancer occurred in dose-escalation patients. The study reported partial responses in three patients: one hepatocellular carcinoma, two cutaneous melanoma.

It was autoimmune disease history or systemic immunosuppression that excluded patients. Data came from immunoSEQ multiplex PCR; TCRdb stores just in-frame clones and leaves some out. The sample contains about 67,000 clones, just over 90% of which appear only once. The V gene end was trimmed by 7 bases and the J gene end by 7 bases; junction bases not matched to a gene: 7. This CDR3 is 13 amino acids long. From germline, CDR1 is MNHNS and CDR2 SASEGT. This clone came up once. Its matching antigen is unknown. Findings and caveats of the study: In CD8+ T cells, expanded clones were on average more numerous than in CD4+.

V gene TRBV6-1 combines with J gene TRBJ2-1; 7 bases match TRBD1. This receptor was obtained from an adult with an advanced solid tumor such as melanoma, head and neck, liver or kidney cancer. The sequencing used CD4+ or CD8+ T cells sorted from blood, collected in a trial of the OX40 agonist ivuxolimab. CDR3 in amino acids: CASTLTGMNEQFF. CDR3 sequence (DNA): TGTGCCAGCACTTTGACAGGGATGAATGAGCAGTTCTTC.